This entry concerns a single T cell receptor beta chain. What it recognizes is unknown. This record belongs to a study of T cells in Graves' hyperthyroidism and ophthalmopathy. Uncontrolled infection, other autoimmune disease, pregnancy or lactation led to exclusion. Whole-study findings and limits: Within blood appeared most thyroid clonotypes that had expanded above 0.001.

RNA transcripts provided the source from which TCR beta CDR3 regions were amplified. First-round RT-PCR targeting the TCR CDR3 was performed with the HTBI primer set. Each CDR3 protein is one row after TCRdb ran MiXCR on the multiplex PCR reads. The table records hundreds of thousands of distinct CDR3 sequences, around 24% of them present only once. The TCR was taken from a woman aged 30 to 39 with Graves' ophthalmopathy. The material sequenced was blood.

CDR3 sequence (DNA): TGTGCCAGCTCTCGGGGGGCTGGGGCCAACGTCCTGACTTTC. Its translation is CASSRGAGANVLTF. The chain employs TRBV18 and TRBJ2-6; 7 bases match TRBD2. The CDR3 is made up of 14 amino acids. J lost 2 bases, V lost 6 bases, and 1 base had no gene match. Germline V gives CDR1 KGHSH, CDR2 LQKENI.